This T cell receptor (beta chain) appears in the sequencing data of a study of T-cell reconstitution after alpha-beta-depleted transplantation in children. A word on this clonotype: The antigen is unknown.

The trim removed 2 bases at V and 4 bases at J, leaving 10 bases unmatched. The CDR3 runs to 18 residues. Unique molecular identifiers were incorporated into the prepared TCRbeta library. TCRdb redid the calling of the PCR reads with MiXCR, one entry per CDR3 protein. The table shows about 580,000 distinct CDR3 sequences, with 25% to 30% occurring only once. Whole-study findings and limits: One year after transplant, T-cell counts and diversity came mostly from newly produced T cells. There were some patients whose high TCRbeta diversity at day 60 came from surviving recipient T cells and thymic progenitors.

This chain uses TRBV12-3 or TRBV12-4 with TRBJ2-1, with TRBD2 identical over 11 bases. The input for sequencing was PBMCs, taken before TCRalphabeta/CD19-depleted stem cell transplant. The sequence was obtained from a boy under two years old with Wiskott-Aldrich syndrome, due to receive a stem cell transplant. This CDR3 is CASSLTPRLAGGYNEQFF. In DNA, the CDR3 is TGTGCCAGCAGTTTAACTCCAAGGCTAGCGGGGGGTTACAATGAGCAGTTCTTC.